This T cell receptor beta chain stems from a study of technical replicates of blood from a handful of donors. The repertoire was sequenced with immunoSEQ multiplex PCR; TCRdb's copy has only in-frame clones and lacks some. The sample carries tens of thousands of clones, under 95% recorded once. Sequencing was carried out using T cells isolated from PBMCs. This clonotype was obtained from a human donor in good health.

The CDR3 bases are TGTGCCAGCAGCGTTCCAGCGGGAGGCGTCGACTCTGGGGCCAACGTCCTGACTTTC. Protein sequence: CASSVPAGGVDSGANVLTF. V usage is TRBV9 and J usage is TRBJ2-6, with 9 bases fitting TRBD2. The CDR3 has 19 amino acids. The V gene end was trimmed by 2 bases and the J gene end by 0 bases; junction bases not matched to a gene: 9. Germline-derived CDR1 and CDR2 are SGDLS and YYNGEE.